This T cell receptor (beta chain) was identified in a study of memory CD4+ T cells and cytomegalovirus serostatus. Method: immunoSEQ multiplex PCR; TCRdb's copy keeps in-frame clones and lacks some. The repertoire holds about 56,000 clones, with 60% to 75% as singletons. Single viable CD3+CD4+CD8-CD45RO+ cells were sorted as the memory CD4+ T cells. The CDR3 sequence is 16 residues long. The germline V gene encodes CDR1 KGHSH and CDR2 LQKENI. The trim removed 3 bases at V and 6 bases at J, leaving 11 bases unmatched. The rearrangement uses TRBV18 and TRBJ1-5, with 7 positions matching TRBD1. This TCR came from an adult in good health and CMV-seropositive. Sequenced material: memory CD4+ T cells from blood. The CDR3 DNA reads TGTGCCAGCTCACCGTACACAGGGGAGCGTTTTCAGCCCCAGCATTTT. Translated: CASSPYTGERFQPQHF.